A selection of T cell receptor beta chains follows, all from one sample in a study of T-cell memory formation after mild COVID-19. In TCRdb, the 5' RACE reads were re-called with MiXCR into one record per CDR3 protein. This table holds some 320,000 distinct CDR3 sequences, 14% found once. The specimen was PBMCs or a T cell subset sorted from them (not recorded which). The receptors were sampled from a man between 18 and 29 years old who had mild COVID-19 (a few samples of this study predate the infection). Cell type and time point are not known. Each CDR3 is given with its conserved first and last residue. The order of the fields is V gene, clone size, J gene, D gene, CDR3 DNA, CDR3 protein. A D gene is named only where the DNA matches it firmly. Only part of the rows carry a size: once, few, many, or a class if the clone is expanded.

TRBV27	.	TRBJ2-6	.	TGTGCCAGCAAGGGGGAGTCCTCTGGGGCCAACGTCCTGACTTTC	CASKGESSGANVLTF
TRBV2	few	TRBJ2-3	.	TGTGCCAGAGAAGTTGTGAGGTCGGAGGGTAAACAGGATGGAAGCACAGATACGCAGTATTTT	CAREVVRSEGKQDGSTDTQYF
TRBV5-6	.	TRBJ2-4	TRBD1	TGTGCCAGCAGTTCGTGGACAGGGGTGAACATTCAGTACTTC	CASSSWTGVNIQYF
TRBV29-1	few	TRBJ2-1	.	TGCAGCGTTATCGGGGGGCCCTCCTACAATGAGCAGTTCTTC	CSVIGGPSYNEQFF
TRBV7-2	few	TRBJ2-7	.	TGTGCCAGCAGCTTCCCGGGGGACTACGAGCAGTACTTC	CASSFPGDYEQYF
TRBV4-2	.	TRBJ2-2	TRBD2	TGTGCCAGCAGCCAAGATCCCCTAGCGGGGGGCTTCACCGGGGAGCTGTTTTTT	CASSQDPLAGGFTGELFF
TRBV10-3	few	TRBJ2-3	TRBD2	TGTGCCATCAGTGAGACCGGGACTAGCGGGGGGGATACGCAGTATTTT	CAISETGTSGGDTQYF
TRBV7-9	few	TRBJ2-5	.	TGTGCCAGCACTATCACGGAGACCCAGTACTTC	CASTITETQYF
TRBV7-2	many	TRBJ2-7	.	TGTGCCAGCAGCTTGACAGCTTACGAGCAGTACTTC	CASSLTAYEQYF
TRBV20-1	few	TRBJ1-5	.	TGCAGTGCTCAGATGGGGCCCCGGGATCAGCCCCAGCATTTT	CSAQMGPRDQPQHF
TRBV7-2	.	TRBJ2-2	.	TGTGCCAGCGTGGATAGGATGAACACGGGGGAGCTGTTTTTT	CASVDRMNTGELFF
TRBV29-1	few	TRBJ2-5	TRBD2	TGCAGCGTTGTCCGAGCGGGGGTATTAGAGACCCAGTACTTC	CSVVRAGVLETQYF
TRBV7-3	.	TRBJ2-1	TRBD1	TGTGCCAGCAGCCCCTGGGACAGTTGCCATGAGCAGTTCTTC	CASSPWDSCHEQFF
TRBV20-1	.	TRBJ2-1	TRBD1	TGCAGTGCTATTAGCCTAAGGGGGCCCAATGAGCAGTTCTTC	CSAISLRGPNEQFF
TRBV12-3/TRBV12-4	few	TRBJ2-5	.	TGTGCCAGCAGTCTGGGGTGGATCGGAGAGACCCAGTACTTC	CASSLGWIGETQYF
TRBV4-2	.	TRBJ2-5	TRBD2	TGTGCCAGCAGCCAAGGACCAGCGGGGTACCAAGAGACCCAGTACTTC	CASSQGPAGYQETQYF
TRBV7-6	few	TRBJ2-7	.	TGTGCCAGCAGCTCCCGTTCGGGCGAGCAGTACTTC	CASSSRSGEQYF
TRBV20-1	.	TRBJ2-5	.	TGCAGTGCTAGGGGGAATGGAGAGACCCAGTACTTC	CSARGNGETQYF
TRBV5-6	.	TRBJ1-5	TRBD1	TGTGCCAGCAGCACCCTACAGGGGAACCAGCCCCAGCATTTT	CASSTLQGNQPQHF
TRBV7-9	.	TRBJ1-1	.	TGTGCCAGCAGCCTCCACACTGAAGCTTTCTTT	CASSLHTEAFF
TRBV27	few	TRBJ1-2	.	TGTGCCAGCAGTTTCTCGCAGAAGTATGGCTACACCTTC	CASSFSQKYGYTF
TRBV9	.	TRBJ1-2	.	TGTGCCAGCAGCGTAGGTAAAGCCTATGGCTACACCTTC	CASSVGKAYGYTF
TRBV9	.	TRBJ2-2	.	TGTGCCAGCAGCGTAGCCGGGACCCCGGGGGAGCTGTTTTTT	CASSVAGTPGELFF
TRBV5-1	.	TRBJ2-7	TRBD1	TGCGCCAGCAGCCCCGGGACAGCCGAGCAGTACTTC	CASSPGTAEQYF
TRBV4-2	few	TRBJ2-4	TRBD2	TGTGCCAGCAGCCAAGATCAGACTAGCGGGGGAAACATTCAGTACTTC	CASSQDQTSGGNIQYF
TRBV4-1	.	TRBJ2-1	.	TGCGCCAGCAGCCCAGACTTGTGGGCCACCGGACCCTTCACGTTCTTC	CASSPDLWATGPFTFF
TRBV7-2	many	TRBJ2-3	TRBD2	TGTGCCAGCAGCCAGACTAGCGGGGAGAATACGCAGTATTTT	CASSQTSGENTQYF
TRBV5-1	.	TRBJ1-2	.	TGCGCCAGCAGCTTGGAGGTCAGAAAGAACTATGGCTACACCTTC	CASSLEVRKNYGYTF
TRBV14	many	TRBJ2-2	.	TGTGCCAGCAGCCAAGATTGGGGGACCGGGGAGCTGTTTTTT	CASSQDWGTGELFF
TRBV10-3	many	TRBJ2-4	TRBD2	TGTGCCACGGGACTAGACCTCGCCGGGGGGATTCAGTACTTC	CATGLDLAGGIQYF
TRBV10-3	.	TRBJ1-5	.	TGTGCCATCAGTGAGTCAGGGGAATATCAGCCCCAGCATTTT	CAISESGEYQPQHF
TRBV5-1	.	TRBJ2-1	.	TGCGCCAGCAGCTTGGGCGTCCTAACCTACAATGAGCAGTTCTTC	CASSLGVLTYNEQFF
TRBV20-1	few	TRBJ1-6	.	TGCAGTGTCCGACAGGATACGAATTCACCCCTCCACTTT	CSVRQDTNSPLHF
TRBV14	.	TRBJ2-5	.	TGTGCCAGCAGCCCGGCCCCCCAAGAGACCCAGTACTTC	CASSPAPQETQYF
TRBV6-2/TRBV6-3	.	TRBJ1-2	.	TGTGCCAGCAGTCCCCTGCGGAGAGGACCCTATGGCTACACCTTC	CASSPLRRGPYGYTF
TRBV5-1	.	TRBJ1-3	TRBD1	TGCGCCAGCAGCTCTTACAGGGGCGGGAGCTCTGGAAACACCATATATTTT	CASSSYRGGSSGNTIYF
TRBV20-1	.	TRBJ2-2	.	TGCAGTGCTAGAAGGACAGTGAACACCGGGGAGCTGTTTTTT	CSARRTVNTGELFF
TRBV19	few	TRBJ1-1	.	TGTGCCGGGGTGGGGTTCGGCACTGAAGCTTTCTTT	CAGVGFGTEAFF
TRBV23-1	.	TRBJ2-2	.	TGCGCCAGCGATCGTAGACTTCCTCATCGACCATATACCGGGGAGCTGTTTTTT	CASDRRLPHRPYTGELFF
TRBV20-1	.	TRBJ2-3	.	TGCAGTGCTAGAGGGGCTAGCACAGATACGCAGTATTTT	CSARGASTDTQYF